These T cell receptor beta chains were read from a single sample in a study of beta chain features in type 1 diabetes. TCRdb's copy holds only in-frame clones and misses some; the assay was immunoSEQ multiplex PCR. The sample lists hundreds of thousands of clones, roughly 13% seen once, with around 0.0099% in the top ten. The sample consisted of naive CD4+ T cells from blood. These receptors originate from a woman aged 18-29 years with type 1 diabetes. The CDR3 runs from the conserved cysteine through the conserved F or W. A D gene is named only where the DNA matches it firmly. Size values are once, few and many counts, or a class for expanded clones, and some rows have none.

V gene: TRBV18
clone size: .
J gene: TRBJ1-1
D gene: .
CDR3 protein: CASSPDRGVSTEAFF
CDR3 DNA: TGTGCCAGCTCACCCGACCGGGGAGTAAGCACTGAAGCTTTCTTT

V gene: TRBV7-3
clone size: .
J gene: TRBJ2-2
D gene: .
CDR3 protein: CASSPAGTNTGELFF
CDR3 DNA: TGTGCCAGCAGCCCGGCGGGTACGAACACCGGGGAGCTGTTTTTT

V gene: TRBV28
clone size: .
J gene: TRBJ1-2
D gene: .
CDR3 protein: CASNHHGGDGYTF
CDR3 DNA: TGTGCCAGCAACCACCACGGTGGAGATGGCTACACCTTC

V gene: TRBV5-1
clone size: few
J gene: TRBJ2-7
D gene: TRBD2
CDR3 protein: CASSLVTGGSYEQYF
CDR3 DNA: TGCGCCAGCAGCTTGGTCACGGGAGGAAGCTACGAGCAGTACTTC

V gene: TRBV5-1
clone size: .
J gene: TRBJ2-3
D gene: TRBD1
CDR3 protein: CASSPGTGSTDTQYF
CDR3 DNA: TGCGCCAGCAGTCCCGGGACAGGAAGCACAGATACGCAGTATTTT

V gene: TRBV5-4
clone size: few
J gene: TRBJ2-5
D gene: TRBD2
CDR3 protein: CASSRGASGGVTQYF
CDR3 DNA: TGTGCCAGCAGTCGAGGGGCTAGCGGGGGGGTGACCCAGTACTTC

V gene: TRBV7-9
clone size: .
J gene: TRBJ2-5
D gene: .
CDR3 protein: CASSLAPGETQYF
CDR3 DNA: TGTGCCAGCAGCTTAGCGCCCGGGGAGACCCAGTACTTC

V gene: TRBV28
clone size: few
J gene: TRBJ2-7
D gene: TRBD1
CDR3 protein: CASSFHDRVTYEQYF
CDR3 DNA: TGTGCCAGCAGTTTTCATGACAGGGTCACCTACGAGCAGTACTTC

V gene: TRBV4-3
clone size: few
J gene: TRBJ2-3
D gene: .
CDR3 protein: CASSQGTGKGTDTQYF
CDR3 DNA: TGCGCCAGCAGCCAGGGAACAGGGAAAGGGACAGATACGCAGTATTTT

V gene: TRBV28
clone size: few
J gene: TRBJ1-5
D gene: .
CDR3 protein: CASSMGVGSNQPQHF
CDR3 DNA: TGTGCCAGCAGTATGGGAGTAGGGAGCAATCAGCCCCAGCATTTT

V gene: TRBV5-4
clone size: .
J gene: TRBJ2-5
D gene: TRBD1
CDR3 protein: CASSPPDRGSGTQYF
CDR3 DNA: TGTGCCAGCAGCCCACCCGACAGGGGTAGCGGGACCCAGTACTTC

V gene: TRBV4-3
clone size: few
J gene: TRBJ2-3
D gene: .
CDR3 protein: CASSQESSADTQYF
CDR3 DNA: TGCGCCAGCAGCCAAGAGTCTAGCGCAGATACGCAGTATTTT

V gene: TRBV7-9
clone size: few
J gene: TRBJ1-6
D gene: .
CDR3 protein: CASSTGTWNSPLHF
CDR3 DNA: TGTGCCAGCAGCACGGGAACCTGGAACTCACCCCTCCACTTT

V gene: TRBV28
clone size: .
J gene: TRBJ2-7
D gene: .
CDR3 protein: CASQGSYEQYF
CDR3 DNA: TGTGCCAGTCAGGGTTCCTACGAGCAGTACTTC

V gene: TRBV19
clone size: few
J gene: TRBJ2-7
D gene: .
CDR3 protein: CAAPEQGGRYEQYF
CDR3 DNA: TGTGCCGCACCCGAACAGGGTGGTCGCTACGAGCAGTACTTC

V gene: TRBV4-1
clone size: .
J gene: TRBJ2-5
D gene: TRBD2
CDR3 protein: CASSQNGLADQETQYF
CDR3 DNA: TGCGCCAGCAGCCAAAACGGACTAGCGGACCAAGAGACCCAGTACTTC

V gene: TRBV6-5
clone size: .
J gene: TRBJ2-2
D gene: TRBD2
CDR3 protein: CASSQGLAAGELFF
CDR3 DNA: TGTGCCAGCAGTCAGGGACTAGCGGCCGGGGAGCTGTTTTTT